This T cell receptor beta chain was observed in a study of T cell responses to AZD1222 COVID-19 vaccine (dated by TCRdb to the early 2020s). With regard to the full study: AZD1222 recipients given second doses at about 4 weeks or at about 12 weeks were pooled, since spike-specific TCR depth and breadth were not found to differ between the two schedules. TCR sequencing was performed for 230 to 250 trial participants, of whom 207 were given two doses of AZD1222 and some 26 were given two doses of MenACWY control vaccine. Trial participants were enrolled by age into 18-55, 56-69 and 70-plus year subgroups, with about 150, 28 and 57 TCR-sequenced participants respectively.

The paper as a whole reports these results and caveats: Because no day 14 peak-response samples were available, repertoires were characterized only after the peak T cell response. Participants were mostly white British, with more females than males. The authors suggested clonal diversity may have been underestimated. Conclusions about previously exposed vaccinees are limited because only six or seven AZD1222 recipients were SARS-CoV-2 seropositive at baseline. CD4 TCRs associated with the vaccine covered the entire spike protein, and the dominant responses were in regions 160-218 and 743-854. Reportedly, close to half of the unique spike-specific TCRs recognized epitopes lying outside the regions that are mutated in the B.1.351 and B.1.1.7 variants. The 56-69-year group was small, and its depth increase did not reach significance, likely because of low power. After two AZD1222 doses, both the breadth and the depth of spike-specific TCRs were significantly higher than at day 0 and than in MenACWY recipients.

The sample's time point, from its label and the paper: baseline before first vaccination. Samples from vaccinated people were obtained from the UK trials COV001 and COV002, which included a single-blind randomized controlled phase 2/3 trial of AZD1222 (ChAdOx1 nCoV-19) in healthy adults. Trial participant PBMC samples were collected at day 0 and day 28 after the second dose for TCRbeta chain sequencing. Sequences MDHEN (CDR1) and SYDVKM (CDR2) are obtained from the germline V gene. The CDR3, cysteine through phenylalanine, is 16 amino acids long. The CDR3 DNA has 48 bases and is translated from base 1. Here V drops 3 bases and J drops 6 bases, and the junction holds 7 bases not matched to any gene. The CDR3 regions of human TCRbeta chains were analyzed by immunosequencing. The original methods were these. Repertoire TCRs were matched against a reference library of SARS-CoV-2-specific TCRs generated with the MIRA antigen-specificity platform. Breadth meant the fraction of unique TCRs that were SARS-CoV-2-associated, whereas depth meant the fraction of total T cells that were SARS-CoV-2-associated. Using the MIRA data, each spike-specific TCR was mapped to the spike region that the TCR reacts to and placed in a CD4 or CD8 class. Log10-transformed breadth and depth values were compared by one-way ANOVA with Sidak's multiple comparisons tests. Entries here come from immuneACCESS through TCRdb and include only in-frame sequences with V and J called. Some clones fail to appear in such tables; in the studies checked, an unresolved V gene covers under half of the shortfall, and the cause of the remainder is unknown. The V and J calls and clone size come from that table; D and trimming were worked out from the DNA. For this sample there are 100,000 to 150,000 clones; around 91% appear just once. The ten largest clones capture about 3.1% of the sample.

Comment on this clone: Its antigen has not been determined. No much larger clonotype is one base removed from it; base qualities were not supplied.

The clonotype originates from an adult in good health. The receptor chain draws on TRBV28 and TRBJ2-2, with 10 central nucleotides matching TRBD1. This specimen was peripheral blood, taken on day 0 of AZD1222 vaccination. The sequenced DNA: TGTGCCAGCAGTTTCCCCCGGACAGGGGGTCCCGGGGAGCTGTTTTTT. It codes for CASSFPRTGGPGELFF.